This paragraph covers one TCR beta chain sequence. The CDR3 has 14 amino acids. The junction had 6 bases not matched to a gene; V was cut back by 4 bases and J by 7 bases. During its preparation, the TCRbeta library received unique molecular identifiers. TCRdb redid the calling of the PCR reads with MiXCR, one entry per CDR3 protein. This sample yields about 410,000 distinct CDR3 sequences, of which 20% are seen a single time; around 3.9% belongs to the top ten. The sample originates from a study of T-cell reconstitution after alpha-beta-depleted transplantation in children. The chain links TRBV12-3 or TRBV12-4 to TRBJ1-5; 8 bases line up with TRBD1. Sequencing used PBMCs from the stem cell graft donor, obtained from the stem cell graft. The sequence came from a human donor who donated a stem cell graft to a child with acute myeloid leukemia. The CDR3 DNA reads TGTGCCAGCAGTTACACAGGGGGAGGACAGCCCCAGCATTTT. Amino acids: CASSYTGGGQPQHF.